This T cell receptor (beta chain) was sequenced during a study of human T cells and chemical hapten exposure. Study in general: Sensitization employed 2% DPC on approximately 2 cm by approximately 2 cm of upper inner arm skin.

Time point: pre-sensitization, week 0. Treatment of the sample: therapeutic diphenylcyclopropenone sensitization with weekly scalp DPC. TCRdb re-analysed the RACE reads in MiXCR, keeping a single row per CDR3 protein. Among around 350,000 distinct CDR3 sequences listed, 5.5% were seen once. CDR1 is SGHTA and CDR2 is FQGNSA in the germline V gene. Trimming cost V 4 bases and J 8 bases, with 12 bases left between them. CDR3 length: 13 amino acids. The source was whole blood, collected in connection with sensitization to the hapten diphenylcyclopropenone (DPC). This chain joins TRBV7-2 and TRBJ2-1, with no clear D. This receptor was obtained from a woman aged 18-29 years with alopecia areata. Some clones in this sample may be carry-over from other donors' samples. CDR3 loop: CASSYYETDEQFF. The CDR3 nucleotides are TGTGCCAGCAGCTACTACGAAACGGATGAGCAGTTCTTC.